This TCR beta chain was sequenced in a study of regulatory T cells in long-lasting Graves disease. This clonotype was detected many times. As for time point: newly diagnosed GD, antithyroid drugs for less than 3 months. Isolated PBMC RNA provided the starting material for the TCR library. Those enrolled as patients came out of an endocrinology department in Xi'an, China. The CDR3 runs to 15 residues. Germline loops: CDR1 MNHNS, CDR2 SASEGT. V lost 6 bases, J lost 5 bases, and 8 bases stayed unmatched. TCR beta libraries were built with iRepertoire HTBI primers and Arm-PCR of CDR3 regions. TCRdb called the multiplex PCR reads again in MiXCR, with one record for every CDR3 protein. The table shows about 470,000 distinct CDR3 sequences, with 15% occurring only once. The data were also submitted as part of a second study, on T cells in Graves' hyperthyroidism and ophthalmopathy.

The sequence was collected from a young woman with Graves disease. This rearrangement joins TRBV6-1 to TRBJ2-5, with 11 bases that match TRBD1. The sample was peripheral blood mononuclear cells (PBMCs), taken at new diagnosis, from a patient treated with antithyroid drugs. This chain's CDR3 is CASSQDRGRLETQYF. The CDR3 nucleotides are TGTGCCAGCAGCCAGGACAGGGGGCGTTTGGAGACCCAGTACTTC.